The entry below gives a single T cell receptor beta chain sequence along with its context. The record originates from a study of blood T cell repertoires in COVID-19. About the research overall: Italy, Spain and the United States were the sources of the convalescent and acute COVID-19 samples. The cDNA or gDNA used as material had been derived from T cells, B-cell-depleted T cells, or PBMCs.

Authors' data handling: For nucleated cells, counts were estimated from reference gene primer amplification. Data came from immunoSEQ multiplex PCR; TCRdb stores just in-frame clones and leaves some out. V and J calls and clone size are copied from that table; D and trimming were computed from the DNA. The sample has 130,000 to 150,000 clones; approximately 85% are singletons. This CDR3 contains 12 residues. The V gene lost 4 bases and the J gene lost 0 bases, with 2 bases spanning the gap. The germline V gene has CDR1 LGHDT and CDR2 YNNKEL (reference sequence). The chain carries TRBV3-1 (or the pseudogene TRBV3-2) and TRBJ2-3; unclear D gene. The specimen was peripheral blood. This TCR was sampled from a human donor with acute or convalescent COVID-19. The donor label of this sample is uncertain. CDR3 DNA: TGTGCCAGCAGCCCGAGCACAGATACGCAGTATTTT. This gives the protein CASSPSTDTQYF.